This T cell receptor (beta chain) comes out of a study of glioma-infiltrating T cells (dated by TCRdb to 2016 to 2017). For context, the study as a whole: Sequencing of TCR alpha- and beta-chain repertoires was performed on glioma tissue, on non-neoplastic brain tissue, and on matched peripheral blood mononuclear cells. To gauge divergence between tissue and blood T-cell populations, every tissue-infiltrating repertoire was compared against the peripheral blood repertoire from the same patient. The paired cohort was made up of three low-grade glioma patients, eight primary glioblastoma patients and three non-glioma patients who contributed non-neoplastic brain tissue. What the study reported, not specific to this receptor: Only a very small number of CDR3 sequences turned up in both tissue and blood, a result put down to high CDR3 diversity combined with limited sampling. In non-neoplastic patients, VJ-independent divergence between tissue and blood fell below expectation, whereas in all gliomas, and especially in low-grade gliomas, the divergence rose above expectation. The group comparisons were based on small numbers of patients: three non-neoplastic, three low-grade glioma and roughly eight glioblastoma patients.

A few counts support this clonotype. The antigen it recognizes is unknown. Being one base from a much bigger clone, this may be a read error. There are 13 amino acids in the CDR3, from cysteine to phenylalanine inclusive. The read is trimmed to its CDR3 DNA, 39 bases read in frame from base 1. TCR alpha and beta CDR3 regions were amplified with the iRepertoire nested amplicon-rescue multiplex PCR (arm-PCR) platform from RNA. The input for one-step reverse transcription and amplification was about 95-450 ng of tissue mRNA or PBMC total RNA. Following bead purification, Illumina adapters were added through a secondary multiplex PCR, and the libraries were then gel-purified between 200 and 400 bp. Internal 6-nucleotide barcodes were carried by the libraries and were used for demultiplexing. Sequencing of the libraries was done on an Illumina MiSeq using 2x220 or 2x250 nucleotide paired-end reads. The original methods were these. FLASH 1.2.11 was used to merge paired reads, and BWA-MEM then aligned the reads to the GRCh37 human genome before TRA and TRB reads were extracted. V and J assignment used an IMGT-derived reference of cassette sequences and CDR3 motifs that included pseudogenes. Reads were translated in three frames, and productive CDR3s were defined by a C…FGXG motif without stop codons. A clonotype was defined as a unique combination of a V-J cassette pair and a CDR3 amino acid sequence. Reads were filtered by Hamming distance, with the threshold set by the sequence error rate of each sample in mapped regions. TCRdb trimmed the raw reads at Q25, called clones with MiXCR and kept productive beta chains. Each record represents a unique CDR3 protein, reported with the most common genes and DNA among its rows. These V and J calls derive from TCRdb rather than the authors' analysis. This sample gives roughly 120,000 distinct CDR3 sequences in total; roughly 20% of them show up just once. The biggest ten clones account for 13% to 15% of the sample.

The rearrangement combines TRBV12-3 or TRBV12-4 with TRBJ2-6, and the D gene may be TRBD1, 5 bases matching. This sequence was found in a human donor with low-grade glioma or glioblastoma, undergoing nonglioma brain surgery, or in good health (not recorded which). Specimen: glioma tissue, nonneoplastic brain tissue, or PBMCs (not recorded which). The DNA reads as follows: TGTGCCAGCACGCGGTCTGGGGCCAACGTCCCGACTTTC. Translated, it reads CASTRSGANVPTF.